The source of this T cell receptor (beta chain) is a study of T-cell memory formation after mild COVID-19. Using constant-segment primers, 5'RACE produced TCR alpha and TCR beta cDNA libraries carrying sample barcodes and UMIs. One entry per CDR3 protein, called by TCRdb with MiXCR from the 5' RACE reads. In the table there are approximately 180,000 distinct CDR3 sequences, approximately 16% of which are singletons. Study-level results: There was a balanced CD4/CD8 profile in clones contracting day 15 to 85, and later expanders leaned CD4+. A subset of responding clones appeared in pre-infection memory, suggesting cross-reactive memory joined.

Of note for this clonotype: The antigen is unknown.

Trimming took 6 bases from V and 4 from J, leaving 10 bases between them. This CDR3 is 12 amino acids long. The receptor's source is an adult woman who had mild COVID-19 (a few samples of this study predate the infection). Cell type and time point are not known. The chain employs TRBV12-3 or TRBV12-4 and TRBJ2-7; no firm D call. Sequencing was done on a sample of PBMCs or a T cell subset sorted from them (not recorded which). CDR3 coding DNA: TGTGCCAGCAGCCCTACACTGTACGAGCAGTACTTC. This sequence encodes CASSPTLYEQYF.